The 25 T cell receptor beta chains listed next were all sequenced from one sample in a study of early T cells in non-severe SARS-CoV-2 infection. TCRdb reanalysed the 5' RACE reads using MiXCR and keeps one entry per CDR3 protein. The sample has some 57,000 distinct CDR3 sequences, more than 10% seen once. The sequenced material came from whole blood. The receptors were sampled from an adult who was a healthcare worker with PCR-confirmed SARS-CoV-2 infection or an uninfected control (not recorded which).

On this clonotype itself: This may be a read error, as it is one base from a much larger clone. The CDR3 here is CASSFSGRDSNQSQHF. The CDR3 DNA follows: TGTGCCAGCAGTTTTTCGGGGCGCGATAGCAATCAGTCCCAGCATTTT. The chain couples TRBV28 to TRBJ1-5; TRBD1 might be the D (5 bases). CDR1 is MDHEN, CDR2 SYDVKM, per germline. This CDR3 has 16 residues. The variable domain in full, with the rest retrieved from reference TRBV28 and TRBJ1-5, is DVKVTQSSRYLVKRTGEKVFLECVQDMDHENMFWYRQDPGLGLRLIYFSYDVKMKEKGDIPEGYSVSREKKERFSLILESASTNQTSMYLCASSFSGRDSNQSQHFGDGTRLSIL.

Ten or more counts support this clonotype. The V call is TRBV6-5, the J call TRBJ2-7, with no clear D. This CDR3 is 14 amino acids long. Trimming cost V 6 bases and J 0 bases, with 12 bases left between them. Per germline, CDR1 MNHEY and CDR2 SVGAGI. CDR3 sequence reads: CASRPLESSYEQYF. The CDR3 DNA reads TGTGCCAGCAGGCCCCTAGAGAGCTCCTACGAGCAGTACTTC.

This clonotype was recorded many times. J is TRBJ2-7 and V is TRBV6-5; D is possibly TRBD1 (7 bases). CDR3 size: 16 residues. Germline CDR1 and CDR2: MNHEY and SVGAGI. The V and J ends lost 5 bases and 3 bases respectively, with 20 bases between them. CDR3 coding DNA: TGTGCCAGCAGTCCCAGCCGGGGCAGGGGGGACTACGAGCAGTACTTC. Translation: CASSPSRGRGDYEQYF.

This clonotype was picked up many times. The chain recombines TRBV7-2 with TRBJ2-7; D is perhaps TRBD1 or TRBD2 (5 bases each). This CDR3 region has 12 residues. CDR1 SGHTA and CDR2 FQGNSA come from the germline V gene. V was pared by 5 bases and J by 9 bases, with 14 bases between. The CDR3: CASSHNRDRQYF. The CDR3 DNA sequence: TGTGCCAGCAGCCATAACCGGGACCGGCAGTACTTC.

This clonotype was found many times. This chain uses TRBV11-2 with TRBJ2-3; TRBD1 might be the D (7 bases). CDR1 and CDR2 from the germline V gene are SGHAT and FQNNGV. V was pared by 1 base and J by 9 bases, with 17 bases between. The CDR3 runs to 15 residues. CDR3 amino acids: CASSLVGRGVRTQYF. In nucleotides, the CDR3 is TGTGCCAGCAGCTTAGTGGGCAGGGGGGTGCGGACGCAGTATTTT.

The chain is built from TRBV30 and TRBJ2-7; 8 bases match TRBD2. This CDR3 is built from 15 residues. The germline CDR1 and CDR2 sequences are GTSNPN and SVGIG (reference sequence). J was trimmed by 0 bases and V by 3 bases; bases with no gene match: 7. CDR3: CAWSRGGHSSYEQYF. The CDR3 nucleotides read TGTGCCTGGAGCCGGGGGGGACATAGCTCCTACGAGCAGTACTTC.

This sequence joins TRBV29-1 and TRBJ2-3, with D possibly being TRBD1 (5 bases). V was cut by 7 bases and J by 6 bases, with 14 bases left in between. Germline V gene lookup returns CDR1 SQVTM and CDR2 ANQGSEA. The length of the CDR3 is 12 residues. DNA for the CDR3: TGCAGCGCCGGCAGGGTTTCGGATACGCAGTATTTT. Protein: CSAGRVSDTQYF.

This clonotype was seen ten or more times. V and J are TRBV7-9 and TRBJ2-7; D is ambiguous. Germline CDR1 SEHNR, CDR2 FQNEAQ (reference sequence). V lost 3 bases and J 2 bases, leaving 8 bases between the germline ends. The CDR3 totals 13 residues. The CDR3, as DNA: TGTGCCAGCAGCTTCGGGCAAGCCTACGAGCAGTACTTC. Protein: CASSFGQAYEQYF.

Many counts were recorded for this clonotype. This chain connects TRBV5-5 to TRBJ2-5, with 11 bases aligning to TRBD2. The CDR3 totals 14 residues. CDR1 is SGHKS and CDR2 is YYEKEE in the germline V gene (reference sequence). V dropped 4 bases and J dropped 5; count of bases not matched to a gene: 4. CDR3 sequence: CASSLTSGDETQYF. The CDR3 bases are TGTGCCAGCAGCCTGACTAGCGGGGACGAGACCCAGTACTTC. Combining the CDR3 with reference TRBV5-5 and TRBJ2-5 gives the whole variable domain DAGVTQSPTHLIKTRGQQVTLRCSPISGHKSVSWYQQVLGQGPQFIFQYYEKEERGRGNFPDRFSARQFPNYSSELNVNALLLGDSALYLCASSLTSGDETQYFGPGTRLLVL.

The DNA for the CDR3 is TGCAGTGCTAGAAGGGACAGAAAAGAGACCCAGTACTTC. Its protein product is CSARRDRKETQYF. This chain joins TRBV20-1 and TRBJ2-5, with TRBD1 matching over 7 bases. V shed 2 bases, J shed 3 bases, and the junction held 3 bases outside the gene matches. Per germline, CDR1 DFQATT and CDR2 SNEGSKA (reference sequence). The CDR3 consists of 13 residues.

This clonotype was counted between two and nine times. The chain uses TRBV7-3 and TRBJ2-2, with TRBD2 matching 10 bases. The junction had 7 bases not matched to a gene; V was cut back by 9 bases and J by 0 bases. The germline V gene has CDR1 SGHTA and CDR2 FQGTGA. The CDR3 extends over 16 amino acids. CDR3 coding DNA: TGTGCCAGTAAGCTAGCGGGGGACACGAACACCGGGGAGCTGTTTTTT. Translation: CASKLAGDTNTGELFF. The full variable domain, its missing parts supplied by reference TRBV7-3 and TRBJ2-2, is GAGVSQTPSNKVTEKGKYVELRCDPISGHTALYWYRQSLGQGPEFLIYFQGTGAADDSGLPNDRFFAVRPEGSVSTLKIQRTERGDSAVYLCASKLAGDTNTGELFFGEGSRLTVL.

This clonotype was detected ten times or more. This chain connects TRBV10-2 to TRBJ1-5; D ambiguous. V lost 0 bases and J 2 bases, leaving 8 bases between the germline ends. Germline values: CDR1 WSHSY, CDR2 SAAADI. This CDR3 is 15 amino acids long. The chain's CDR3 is CASSESWVGNQPQHF. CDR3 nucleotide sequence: TGCGCCAGCAGTGAGTCGTGGGTGGGCAATCAGCCCCAGCATTTT.

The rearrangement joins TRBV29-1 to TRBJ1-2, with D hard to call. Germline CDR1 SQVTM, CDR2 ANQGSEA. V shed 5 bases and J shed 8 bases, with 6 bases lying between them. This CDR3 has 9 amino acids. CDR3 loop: CSVTAGYTF. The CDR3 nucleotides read TGCAGCGTTACGGCGGGCTACACCTTC.

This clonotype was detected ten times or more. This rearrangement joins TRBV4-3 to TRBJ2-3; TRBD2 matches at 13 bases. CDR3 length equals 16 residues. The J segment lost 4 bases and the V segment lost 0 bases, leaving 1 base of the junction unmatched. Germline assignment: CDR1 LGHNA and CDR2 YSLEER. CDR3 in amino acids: CASSQELAGGPDTQYF. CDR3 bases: TGCGCCAGCAGCCAAGAACTAGCGGGGGGGCCAGATACGCAGTATTTT.

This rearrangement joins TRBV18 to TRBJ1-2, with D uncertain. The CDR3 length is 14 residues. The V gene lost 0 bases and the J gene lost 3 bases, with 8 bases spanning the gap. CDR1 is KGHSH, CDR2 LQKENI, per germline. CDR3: CASSPPAKYYGYTF. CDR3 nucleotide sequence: TGTGCCAGCTCACCACCGGCCAAATACTATGGCTACACCTTC. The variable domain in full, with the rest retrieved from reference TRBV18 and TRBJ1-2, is NAGVMQNPRHLVRRRGQEARLRCSPMKGHSHVYWYRQLPEEGLKFMVYLQKENIIDESGMPKERFSAEFPKEGPSILRIQQVVRGDSAAYFCASSPPAKYYGYTFGSGTRLTVV.

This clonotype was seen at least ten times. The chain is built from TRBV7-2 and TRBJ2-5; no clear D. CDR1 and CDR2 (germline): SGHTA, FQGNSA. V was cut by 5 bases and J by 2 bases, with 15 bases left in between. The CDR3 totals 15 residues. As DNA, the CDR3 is TGTGCCAGCAGCGATCGTGGTAGGATTCAAGAGACCCAGTACTTC. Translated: CASSDRGRIQETQYF.

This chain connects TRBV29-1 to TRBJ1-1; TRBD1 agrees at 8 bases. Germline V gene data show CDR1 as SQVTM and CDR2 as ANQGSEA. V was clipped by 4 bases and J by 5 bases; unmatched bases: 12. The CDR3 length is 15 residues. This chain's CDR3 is CSVVGRQGAGTEAFF. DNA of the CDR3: TGCAGCGTTGTAGGTCGGCAGGGGGCAGGGACTGAAGCTTTCTTT.

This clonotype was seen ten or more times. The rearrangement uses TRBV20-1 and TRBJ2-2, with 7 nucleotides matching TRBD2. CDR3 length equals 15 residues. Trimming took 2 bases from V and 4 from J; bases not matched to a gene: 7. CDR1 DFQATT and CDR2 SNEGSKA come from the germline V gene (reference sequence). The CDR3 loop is CSARQAGYVTGELFF. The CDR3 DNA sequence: TGCAGTGCTAGACAAGCGGGGTACGTCACCGGGGAGCTGTTTTTT.

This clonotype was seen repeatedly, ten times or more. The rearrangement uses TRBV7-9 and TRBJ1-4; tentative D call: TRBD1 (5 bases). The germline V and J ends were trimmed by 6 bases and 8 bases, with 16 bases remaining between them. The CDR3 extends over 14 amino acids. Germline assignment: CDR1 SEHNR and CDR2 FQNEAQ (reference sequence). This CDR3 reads CASSIRQIGEKLFF. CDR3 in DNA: TGTGCCAGCAGTATTAGACAGATTGGGGAAAAACTGTTTTTT. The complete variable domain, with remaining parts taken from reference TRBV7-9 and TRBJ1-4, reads DTGVSQNPRHKITKRGQNVTFRCDPISEHNRLYWYRQTLGQGPEFLTYFQNEAQLEKSRLLSDRFSAERPKGSFSTLEIQRTEQGDSAMYLCASSIRQIGEKLFFGSGTQLSVL.

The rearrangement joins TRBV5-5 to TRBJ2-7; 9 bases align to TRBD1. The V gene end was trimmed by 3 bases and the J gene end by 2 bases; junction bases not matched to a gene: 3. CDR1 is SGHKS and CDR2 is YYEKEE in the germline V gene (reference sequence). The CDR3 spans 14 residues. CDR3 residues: CASSYGTGTYEQYF. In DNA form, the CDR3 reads TGTGCCAGCAGCTACGGGACAGGGACCTACGAGCAGTACTTC.

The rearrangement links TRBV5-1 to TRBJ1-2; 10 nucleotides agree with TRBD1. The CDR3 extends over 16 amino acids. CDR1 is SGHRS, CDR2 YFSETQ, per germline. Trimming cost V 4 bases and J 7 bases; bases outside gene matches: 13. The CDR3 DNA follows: TGCGCCAGCAGCCCCCTCCCCGGGACAGGGGTGGGTGGCTACACCTTC. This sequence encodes CASSPLPGTGVGGYTF.

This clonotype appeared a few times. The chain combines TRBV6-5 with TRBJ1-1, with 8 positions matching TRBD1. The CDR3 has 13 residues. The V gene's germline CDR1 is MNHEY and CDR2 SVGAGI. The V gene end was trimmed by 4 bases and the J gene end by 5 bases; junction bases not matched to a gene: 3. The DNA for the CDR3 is TGTGCCAGCAGTTTTCGGACAGGGACTGAAGCTTTCTTT. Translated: CASSFRTGTEAFF.

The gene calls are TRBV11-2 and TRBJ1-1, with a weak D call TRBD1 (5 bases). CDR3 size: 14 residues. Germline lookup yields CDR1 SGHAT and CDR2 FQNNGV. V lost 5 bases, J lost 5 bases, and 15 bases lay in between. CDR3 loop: CASSEQRGFTEAFF. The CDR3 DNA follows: TGTGCCAGCAGCGAACAAAGGGGCTTTACTGAAGCTTTCTTT.

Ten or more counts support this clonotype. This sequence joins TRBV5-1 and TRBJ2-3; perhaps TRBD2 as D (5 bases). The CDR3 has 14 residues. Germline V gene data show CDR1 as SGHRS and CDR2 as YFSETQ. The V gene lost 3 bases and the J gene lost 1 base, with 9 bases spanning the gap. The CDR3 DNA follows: TGCGCCAGCAGCTCTGGACTTCGCACAGATACGCAGTATTTT. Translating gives CASSSGLRTDTQYF.

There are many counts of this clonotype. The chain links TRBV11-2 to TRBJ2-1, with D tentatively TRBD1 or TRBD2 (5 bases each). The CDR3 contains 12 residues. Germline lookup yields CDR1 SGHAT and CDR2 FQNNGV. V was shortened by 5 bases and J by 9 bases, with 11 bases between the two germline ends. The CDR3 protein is CASSPYGTEQFF. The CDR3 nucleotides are TGTGCCAGCAGCCCCTACGGGACTGAGCAGTTCTTC.